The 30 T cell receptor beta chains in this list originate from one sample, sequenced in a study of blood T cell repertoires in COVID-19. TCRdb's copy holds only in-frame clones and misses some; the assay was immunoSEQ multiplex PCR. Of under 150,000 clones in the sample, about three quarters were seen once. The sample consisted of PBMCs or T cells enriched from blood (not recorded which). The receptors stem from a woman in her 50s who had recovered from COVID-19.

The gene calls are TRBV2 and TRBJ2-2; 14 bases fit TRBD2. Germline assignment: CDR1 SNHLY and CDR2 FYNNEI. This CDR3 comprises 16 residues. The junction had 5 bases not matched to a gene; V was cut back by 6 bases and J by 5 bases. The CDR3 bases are TGTGCCAGCAGGGGCGGACTAGCGGGGGGAACCGGGGAGCTGTTTTTT. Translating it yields CASRGGLAGGTGELFF.

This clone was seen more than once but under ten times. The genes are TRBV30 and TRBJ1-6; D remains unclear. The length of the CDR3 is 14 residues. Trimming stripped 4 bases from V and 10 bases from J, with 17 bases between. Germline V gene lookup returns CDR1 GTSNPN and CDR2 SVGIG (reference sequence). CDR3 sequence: CAWTLEGKGSPLHF. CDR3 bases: TGTGCCTGGACCTTGGAGGGAAAGGGCTCACCCCTCCACTTT.

The CDR3 DNA follows: TGTGCCAGCAGTGAAGCGCGGGGACAGGCCAATCGCTATGGCTACACCTTC. This translates into CASSEARGQANRYGYTF. This chain links TRBV2 with TRBJ1-2, with TRBD1 identical over 8 bases. J gave up 4 bases and V 0 bases, and 10 bases lay outside the gene matches. Germline loops: CDR1 SNHLY, CDR2 FYNNEI. The CDR3 covers 17 residues.

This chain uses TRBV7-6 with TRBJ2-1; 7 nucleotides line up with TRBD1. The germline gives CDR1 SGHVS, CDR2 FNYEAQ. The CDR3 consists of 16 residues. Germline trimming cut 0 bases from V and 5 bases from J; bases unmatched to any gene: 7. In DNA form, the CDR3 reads TGTGCCAGCAGCTTAGCGAACAGGGGAATCCACAATGAGCAGTTCTTC. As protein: CASSLANRGIHNEQFF. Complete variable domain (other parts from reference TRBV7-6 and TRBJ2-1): GAGVSQSPRYKVTKRGQDVALRCDPISGHVSLYWYRQALGQGPEFLTYFNYEAQQDKSGLPNDRFSAERPEGSISTLTIQRTEQRDSAMYRCASSLANRGIHNEQFFGPGTRLTVL.

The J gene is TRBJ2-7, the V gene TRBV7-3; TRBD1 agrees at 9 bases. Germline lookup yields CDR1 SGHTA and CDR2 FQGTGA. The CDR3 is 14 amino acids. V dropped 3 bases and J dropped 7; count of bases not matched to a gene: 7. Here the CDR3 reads CASSFKGQGEEQYF. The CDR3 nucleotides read TGTGCCAGCAGCTTCAAGGGACAGGGTGAGGAGCAGTACTTC.

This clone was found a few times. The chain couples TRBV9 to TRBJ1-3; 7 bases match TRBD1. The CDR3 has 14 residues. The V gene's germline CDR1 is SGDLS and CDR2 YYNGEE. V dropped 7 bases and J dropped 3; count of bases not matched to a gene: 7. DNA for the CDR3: TGTGCCAGCTCCAGACAGGGTGGTGGAAACACCATATATTTT. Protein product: CASSRQGGGNTIYF.

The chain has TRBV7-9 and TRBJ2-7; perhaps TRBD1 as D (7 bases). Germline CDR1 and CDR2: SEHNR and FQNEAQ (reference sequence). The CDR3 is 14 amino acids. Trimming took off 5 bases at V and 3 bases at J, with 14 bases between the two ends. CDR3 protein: CASSPRDSLYEQYF. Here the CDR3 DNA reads TGTGCCAGCAGCCCGCGGGACAGCCTCTACGAGCAGTACTTC. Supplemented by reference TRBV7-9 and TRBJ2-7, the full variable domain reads DTGVSQNPRHKITKRGQNVTFRCDPISEHNRLYWYRQTLGQGPEFLTYFQNEAQLEKSRLLSDRFSAERPKGSFSTLEIQRTEQGDSAMYLCASSPRDSLYEQYFGPGTRLTVT.

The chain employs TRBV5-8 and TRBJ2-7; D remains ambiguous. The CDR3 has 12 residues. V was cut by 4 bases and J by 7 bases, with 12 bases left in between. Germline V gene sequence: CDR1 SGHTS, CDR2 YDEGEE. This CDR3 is CASSRRFWEQYF. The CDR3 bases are TGTGCCAGCAGCCGCAGGTTTTGGGAGCAGTACTTC. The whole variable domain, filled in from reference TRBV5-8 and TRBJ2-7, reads EAGVTQSPTHLIKTRGQQATLRCSPISGHTSVYWYQQALGLGLQFLLWYDEGEERNRGNFPPRFSGRQFPNYSSELNVNALELEDSALYLCASSRRFWEQYFGPGTRLTVT.

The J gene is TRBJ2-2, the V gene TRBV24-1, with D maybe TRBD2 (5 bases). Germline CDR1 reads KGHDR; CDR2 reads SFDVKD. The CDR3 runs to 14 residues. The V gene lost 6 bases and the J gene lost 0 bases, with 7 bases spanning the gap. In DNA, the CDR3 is TGTGCCACCAGTAGCGGCGCGAACACCGGGGAGCTGTTTTTT. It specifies CATSSGANTGELFF.

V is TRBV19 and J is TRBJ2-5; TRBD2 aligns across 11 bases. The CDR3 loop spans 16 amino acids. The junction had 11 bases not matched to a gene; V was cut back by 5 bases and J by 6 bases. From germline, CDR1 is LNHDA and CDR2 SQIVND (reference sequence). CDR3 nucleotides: TGTGCCAGTAGTCCTCCGGGACTAGCGGTATTGAAGACCCAGTACTTC. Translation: CASSPPGLAVLKTQYF.

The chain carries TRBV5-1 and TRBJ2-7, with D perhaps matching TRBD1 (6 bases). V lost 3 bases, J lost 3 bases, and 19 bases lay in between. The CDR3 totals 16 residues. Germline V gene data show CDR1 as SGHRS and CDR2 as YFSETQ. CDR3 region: CASSSSRTTGIYEQYF. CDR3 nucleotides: TGCGCCAGCAGCTCCTCAAGAACTACAGGGATCTACGAGCAGTACTTC.

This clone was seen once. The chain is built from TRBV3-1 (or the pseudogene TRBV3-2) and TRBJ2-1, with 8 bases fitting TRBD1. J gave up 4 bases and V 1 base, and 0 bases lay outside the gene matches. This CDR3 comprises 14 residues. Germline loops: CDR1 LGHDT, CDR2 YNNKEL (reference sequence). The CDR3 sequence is CASSQGTGYNEQFF. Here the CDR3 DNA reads TGTGCCAGCAGCCAAGGGACAGGGTACAATGAGCAGTTCTTC.

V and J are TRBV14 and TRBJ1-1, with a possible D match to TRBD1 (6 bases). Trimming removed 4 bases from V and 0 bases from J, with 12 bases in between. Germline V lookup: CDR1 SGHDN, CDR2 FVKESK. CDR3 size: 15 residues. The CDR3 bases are TGTGCCAGCAGCCGGGACACACTACTGAACACTGAAGCTTTCTTT. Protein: CASSRDTLLNTEAFF.

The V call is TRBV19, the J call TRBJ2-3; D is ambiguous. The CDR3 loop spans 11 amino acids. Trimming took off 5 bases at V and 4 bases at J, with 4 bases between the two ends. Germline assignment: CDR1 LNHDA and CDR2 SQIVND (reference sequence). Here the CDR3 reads CASSPADTQYF. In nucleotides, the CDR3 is TGTGCCAGTAGTCCCGCAGATACGCAGTATTTT.

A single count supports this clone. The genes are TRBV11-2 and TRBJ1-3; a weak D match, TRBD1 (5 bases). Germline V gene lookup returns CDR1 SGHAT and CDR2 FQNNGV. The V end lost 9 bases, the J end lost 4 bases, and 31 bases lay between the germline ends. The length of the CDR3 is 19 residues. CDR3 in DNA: TGTGCCAGTTACGGCGCCCAGGGTTTCCCCTTAGTCGGGGGAAACACCATATATTTT. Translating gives CASYGAQGFPLVGGNTIYF.

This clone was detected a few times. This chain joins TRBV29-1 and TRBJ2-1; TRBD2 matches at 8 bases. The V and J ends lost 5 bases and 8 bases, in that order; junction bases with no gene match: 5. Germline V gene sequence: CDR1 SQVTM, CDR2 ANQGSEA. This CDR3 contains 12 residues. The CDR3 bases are TGCAGCGTTCAGCGGGAGTTGGATGAGCAGTTCTTC. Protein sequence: CSVQRELDEQFF.

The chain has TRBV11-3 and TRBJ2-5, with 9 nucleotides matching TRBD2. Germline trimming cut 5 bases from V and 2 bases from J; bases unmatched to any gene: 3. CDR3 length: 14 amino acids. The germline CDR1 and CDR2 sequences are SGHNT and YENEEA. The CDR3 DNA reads TGTGCCAGCAGCCCGCGGGGGGGGCAAGAGACCCAGTACTTC. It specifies CASSPRGGQETQYF.

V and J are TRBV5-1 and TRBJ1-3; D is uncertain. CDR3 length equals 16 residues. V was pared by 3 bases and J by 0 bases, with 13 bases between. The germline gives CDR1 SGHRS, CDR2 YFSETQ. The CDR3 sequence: CASSWTEVDSGNTIYF. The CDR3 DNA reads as TGCGCCAGCAGCTGGACGGAGGTCGACTCTGGAAACACCATATATTTT.

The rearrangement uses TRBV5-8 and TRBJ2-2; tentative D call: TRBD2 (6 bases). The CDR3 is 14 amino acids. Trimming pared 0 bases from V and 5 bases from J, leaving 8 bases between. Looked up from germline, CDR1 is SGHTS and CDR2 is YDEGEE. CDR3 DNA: TGTGCCAGCAGCTTGGTTGGAGGGACCGGGGAGCTGTTTTTT. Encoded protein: CASSLVGGTGELFF.

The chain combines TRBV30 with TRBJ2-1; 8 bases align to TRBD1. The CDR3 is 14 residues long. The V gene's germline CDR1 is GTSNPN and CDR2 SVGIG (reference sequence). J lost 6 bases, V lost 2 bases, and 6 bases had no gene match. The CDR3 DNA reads TGTGCCTGGAGTTATGGACAGGGTTTCAATGAGCAGTTCTTC. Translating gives CAWSYGQGFNEQFF.

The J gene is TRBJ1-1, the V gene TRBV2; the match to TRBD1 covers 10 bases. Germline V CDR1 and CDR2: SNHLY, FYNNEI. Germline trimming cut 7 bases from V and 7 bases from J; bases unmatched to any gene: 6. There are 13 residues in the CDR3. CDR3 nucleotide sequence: TGTGCCAGCACCCCCGGGACAGGGGTTGAAGCTTTCTTT. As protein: CASTPGTGVEAFF.

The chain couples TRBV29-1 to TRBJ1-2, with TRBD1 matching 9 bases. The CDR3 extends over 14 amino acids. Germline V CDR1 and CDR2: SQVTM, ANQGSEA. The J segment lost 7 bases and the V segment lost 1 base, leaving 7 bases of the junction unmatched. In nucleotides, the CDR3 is TGCAGCGTTGAAGTGGCCACAGGGGGCTTTGGCTACACCTTC. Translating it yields CSVEVATGGFGYTF. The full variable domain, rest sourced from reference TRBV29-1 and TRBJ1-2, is SAVISQKPSRDICQRGTSLTIQCQVDSQVTMMFWYRQQPGQSLTLIATANQGSEATYESGFVIDKFPISRPNLTFSTLTVSNMSPEDSSIYLCSVEVATGGFGYTFGSGTRLTVV.

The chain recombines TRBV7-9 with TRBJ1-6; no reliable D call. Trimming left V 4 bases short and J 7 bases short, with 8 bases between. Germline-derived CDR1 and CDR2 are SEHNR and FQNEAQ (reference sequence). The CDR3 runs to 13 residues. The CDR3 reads CASSSRENSPLHF. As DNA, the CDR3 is TGTGCCAGCAGCTCCCGTGAGAATTCACCCCTCCACTTT.

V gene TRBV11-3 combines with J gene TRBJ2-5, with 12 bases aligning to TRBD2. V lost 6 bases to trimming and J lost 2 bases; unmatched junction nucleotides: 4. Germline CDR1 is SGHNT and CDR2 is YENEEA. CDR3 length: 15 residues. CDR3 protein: CASSRLAGDQETQYF. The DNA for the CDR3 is TGTGCCAGCAGTAGACTAGCGGGGGATCAAGAGACCCAGTACTTC.

This chain's CDR3 is CASSAQGGEAFF. The CDR3 bases are TGTGCCAGCAGCGCCCAGGGGGGAGAGGCTTTCTTT. The chain links TRBV11-1 to TRBJ1-1; TRBD1 matches 7 bases. Germline V gene lookup returns CDR1 SGHAT and CDR2 FQDESV (reference sequence). The length of the CDR3 is 12 residues. The ends lost 5 bases at V and 11 bases at J; junction bases unmatched: 8.

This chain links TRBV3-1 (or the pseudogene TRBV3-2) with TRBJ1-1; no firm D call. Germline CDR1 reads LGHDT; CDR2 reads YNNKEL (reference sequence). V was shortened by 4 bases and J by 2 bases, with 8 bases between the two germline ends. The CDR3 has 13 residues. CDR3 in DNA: TGTGCCAGCAGCCGCCCGGGTAACACTGAAGCTTTCTTT. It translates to CASSRPGNTEAFF.

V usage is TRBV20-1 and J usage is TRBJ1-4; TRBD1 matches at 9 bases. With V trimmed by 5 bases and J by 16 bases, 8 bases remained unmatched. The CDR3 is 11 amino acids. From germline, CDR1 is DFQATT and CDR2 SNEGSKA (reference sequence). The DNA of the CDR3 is TGCAGTGCTCCGGCGGAGGGACAGGGGTTTTTT. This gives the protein CSAPAEGQGFF.

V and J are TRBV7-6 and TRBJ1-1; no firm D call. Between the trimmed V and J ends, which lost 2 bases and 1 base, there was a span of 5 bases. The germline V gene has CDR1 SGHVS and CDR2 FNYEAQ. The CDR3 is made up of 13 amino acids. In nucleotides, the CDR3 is TGTGCCAGCAGCTTATCAGGGAACACTGAAGCTTTCTTT. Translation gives CASSLSGNTEAFF.

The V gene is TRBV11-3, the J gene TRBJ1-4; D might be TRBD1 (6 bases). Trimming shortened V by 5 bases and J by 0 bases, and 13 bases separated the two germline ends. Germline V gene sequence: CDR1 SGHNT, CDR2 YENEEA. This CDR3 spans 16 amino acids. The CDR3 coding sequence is TGTGCCAGCAGCCCGAGGACAGTTGCAACTAATGAAAAACTGTTTTTT. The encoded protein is CASSPRTVATNEKLFF. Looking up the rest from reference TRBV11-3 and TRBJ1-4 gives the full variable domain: EAGVVQSPRYKIIEKKQPVAFWCNPISGHNTLYWYLQNLGQGPELLIRYENEEAVDDSQLPKDRFSAERLKGVDSTLKIQPAELGDSAVYLCASSPRTVATNEKLFFGSGTQLSVL.

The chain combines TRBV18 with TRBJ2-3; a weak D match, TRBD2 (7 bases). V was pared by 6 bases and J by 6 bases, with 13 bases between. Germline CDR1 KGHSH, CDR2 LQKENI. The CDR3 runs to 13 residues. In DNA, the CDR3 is TGTGCCAGCTCCCGGGGGGCTCGGGATACGCAGTATTTT. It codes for CASSRGARDTQYF.